One T cell receptor (beta chain) is described in this entry. For the second PCR, which ran for 7 to 11 cycles, a sample-barcoded 5' primer and a J-beta primer mix were used. TCRdb ran MiXCR on the 5' RACE reads and lists one entry per CDR3 protein. The sample holds 600,000 to 850,000 distinct CDR3 sequences, approximately 25% seen once. This record belongs to a study of blood T cells in healthy people across ages. V lost 4 bases to trimming and J lost 3 bases, with 9 bases between them. The CDR3 consists of 14 residues. This sample was shared with a second study, whose subject was T cells of mothers and their children.

This chain uses TRBV12-3 or TRBV12-4 with TRBJ1-4; D is possibly TRBD1 (5 bases). The clonotype originates from a boy between 10 and 17 years old in good health. Sequenced sample: blood. The CDR3 here is CASSWSGANEKLFF. The CDR3 nucleotides are TGTGCCAGCAGTTGGTCGGGGGCTAATGAAAAACTGTTTTTT.